The 21 T cell receptor beta chains below all came from one sample that was sequenced in a study of shared clonotypes between healthy human individuals. Sequencing used immunoSEQ multiplex PCR; TCRdb keeps in-frame clones, though not all of them. The sample lists about 2.3 million clones, approximately 95% occurring once. The sample comprised naive CD4+ T cells from PBMCs. The subset is: CD45RA+ positively selected. Every receptor here comes from a man aged 18 to 29 in good health. Some clones in this sample may be carry-over from other donors' samples.

This clone was recorded only once. The J gene is TRBJ1-4, the V gene TRBV27; D may be TRBD1 (6 bases). Trimming shortened V by 6 bases and J by 6 bases, and 23 bases separated the two germline ends. The germline V gene encodes CDR1 MNHEY and CDR2 SMNVEV (reference sequence). The CDR3 sequence is 17 residues long. The CDR3, as DNA: TGTGCCAGCAGGCTAAGGGGGGAGGGGGTCTCCGATGAAAAACTGTTTTTT. Protein: CASRLRGEGVSDEKLFF.

V usage is TRBV5-1 and J usage is TRBJ1-3, with D possibly matching TRBD1 (6 bases). Between the trimmed V and J ends, which lost 1 base and 0 bases, there was a span of 17 bases. CDR1 and CDR2 (germline): SGHRS, YFSETQ. The CDR3 spans 18 residues. CDR3 in DNA: TGCGCCAGCAGCTTGACCCGATCGGACAGAGCCTCTGGAAACACCATATATTTT. This gives the protein CASSLTRSDRASGNTIYF. Full variable domain (missing parts from reference TRBV5-1 and TRBJ1-3): KAGVTQTPRYLIKTRGQQVTLSCSPISGHRSVSWYQQTPGQGLQFLFEYFSETQRNKGNFPGRFSGRQFSNSRSEMNVSTLELGDSALYLCASSLTRSDRASGNTIYFGEGSWLTVV.

V usage is TRBV28 and J usage is TRBJ1-5; TRBD1 might be the D (6 bases). V lost 4 bases to trimming and J lost 8 bases, with 18 bases between them. CDR1 and CDR2 (germline): MDHEN, SYDVKM. This CDR3 has 15 residues. In DNA form, the CDR3 reads TGTGCCAGCAGTTCCCAAGAGACAGGAAAGAAGCCCCAGCATTTT. Encoded protein: CASSSQETGKKPQHF.

The chain carries TRBV19 and TRBJ2-1; the match to TRBD1 covers 9 bases. CDR1 and CDR2 (germline): LNHDA, SQIVND (reference sequence). V lost 3 bases to trimming and J lost 4 bases; unmatched junction nucleotides: 10. CDR3 length: 17 residues. CDR3 protein: CASSIRGTGKVYNEQFF. CDR3 bases: TGTGCCAGTAGTATCCGAGGGACAGGGAAGGTATACAATGAGCAGTTCTTC.

The chain has TRBV9 and TRBJ2-5, with 15 bases lining up with TRBD2. Trimming took 3 bases from V and 2 from J; bases not matched to a gene: 8. Germline V CDR1 and CDR2: SGDLS, YYNGEE. The CDR3 spans 18 residues. In DNA, the CDR3 is TGTGCCAGCAGCGACGGGACTAGCGGGGGGACCGTTCAAGAGACCCAGTACTTC. It is translated as CASSDGTSGGTVQETQYF.

The V call is TRBV10-2, the J call TRBJ2-5; D not certain. The CDR3 contains 13 residues. V was clipped by 2 bases and J by 2 bases, with 6 bases between them. The germline gives CDR1 WSHSY, CDR2 SAAADI. In nucleotides, the CDR3 is TGCGCCAGCAGTGAGCAGGTACAAGAGACCCAGTACTTC. It encodes CASSEQVQETQYF.

The chain combines TRBV5-1 with TRBJ2-2; 7 bases match TRBD1. V was pared by 3 bases and J by 0 bases, with 8 bases of the junction left unmatched. Germline values: CDR1 SGHRS, CDR2 YFSETQ. The CDR3 spans 17 residues. The CDR3: CASSWLWGQSNTGELFF. The CDR3 DNA reads as TGCGCCAGCAGCTGGTTATGGGGACAGTCGAACACCGGGGAGCTGTTTTTT.

The V and J genes are TRBV5-4 and TRBJ1-2, with 9 bases lining up with TRBD1. This CDR3 region has 16 residues. After removal of 1 base from V and 0 bases from J, the junction contained 4 bases not matched to a gene. CDR1 is SGHNT and CDR2 is YYREEE in the germline V gene (reference sequence). The CDR3 DNA reads as TGTGCCAGCAGCTTGAAAACAGGGGGCGCTAACTATGGCTACACCTTC. Protein sequence: CASSLKTGGANYGYTF.

In the case of this clone: This CDR3 is also generated by other DNA sequences in the sample. The chain joins TRBV30 to TRBJ2-5; D gene uncertain. CDR3 length equals 13 residues. The ends were cut back, 0 bases at V and 5 bases at J, with 10 bases in the middle. Per germline, CDR1 GTSNPN and CDR2 SVGIG (reference sequence). The CDR3 region has the DNA TGTGCCTGGAGTGTGGTAGGTGGCGAGACCCAGTACTTC. Its translation is CAWSVVGGETQYF.

V and J are TRBV9 and TRBJ1-2; D is perhaps TRBD1 (6 bases). Germline CDR1 reads SGDLS; CDR2 reads YYNGEE. The CDR3 runs to 15 residues. V was cut by 3 bases and J by 2 bases, with 14 bases left in between. CDR3 region: CASSGAGHLNYGYTF. CDR3 DNA: TGTGCCAGCAGCGGGGCGGGACATTTGAACTATGGCTACACCTTC.

This clone was seen a few times. Other nucleotide sequences in the sample specify the same CDR3. V and J are TRBV18 and TRBJ2-7; possibly TRBD2 for D (6 bases). V was trimmed by 3 bases and J by 5 bases, leaving 8 bases between them. Germline loops: CDR1 KGHSH, CDR2 LQKENI. The CDR3 loop spans 12 amino acids. The CDR3 region has the DNA TGTGCCAGCTCACCGTCGGGGGACGAGCAGTACTTC. This gives the protein CASSPSGDEQYF.

The chain carries TRBV10-3 and TRBJ2-1; possible D gene TRBD1, 7 bases. The CDR3 sequence is 14 residues long. Germline CDR1 and CDR2: ENHRY and SYGVKD. V lost 6 bases, J lost 3 bases, and 12 bases lay in between. In nucleotides, the CDR3 is TGTGCCATCAGGACAGGGACTGACTACAATGAGCAGTTCTTC. Protein: CAIRTGTDYNEQFF.

The chain is built from TRBV29-1 and TRBJ1-4; 7 bases agree with TRBD1. The germline gives CDR1 SQVTM, CDR2 ANQGSEA. The ends lost 6 bases at V and 2 bases at J; junction bases unmatched: 3. There are 13 residues in the CDR3. Written as DNA, the CDR3 is TGCAGCGTCGGGGACAGCACTAATGAAAAACTGTTTTTT. Translating gives CSVGDSTNEKLFF.

The chain joins TRBV28 to TRBJ2-3; the D is unclear. Looked up from germline, CDR1 is MDHEN and CDR2 is SYDVKM. Between the trimmed V and J ends, which lost 4 bases and 9 bases, there was a span of 11 bases. CDR3 length: 12 residues. DNA for the CDR3: TGTGCCAGCAGTTCCTCGGGTGGCACGCAGTATTTT. It is translated as CASSSSGGTQYF.

To note about this clone: Different DNA sequences within this sample yield the same CDR3. The gene calls are TRBV28 and TRBJ2-7, with unresolved D. V was cut by 4 bases and J by 3 bases, with 7 bases left in between. Per germline, CDR1 MDHEN and CDR2 SYDVKM. This CDR3 contains 12 residues. This chain's CDR3 is CASSSRSYEQYF. The CDR3 DNA reads as TGTGCCAGCAGTTCCCGGAGCTACGAGCAGTACTTC.

The V and J genes are TRBV18 and TRBJ1-3; D is undetermined. This CDR3 has 15 amino acids. CDR1 KGHSH and CDR2 LQKENI come from the germline V gene. Trimming took off 0 bases at V and 0 bases at J, with 6 bases between the two ends. CDR3: CASSPPLLSGNTIYF. Here the CDR3 DNA reads TGTGCCAGCTCACCACCGCTCCTCTCTGGAAACACCATATATTTT.

The rearrangement joins TRBV5-1 to TRBJ2-2; D perhaps matches TRBD2 (6 bases). In germline, CDR1 is SGHRS, CDR2 YFSETQ. The length of the CDR3 is 14 residues. V was trimmed by 1 base and J by 6 bases, leaving 10 bases between them. CDR3 residues: CASSLSGLSGELFF. DNA of the CDR3: TGCGCCAGCAGCTTGTCGGGACTTTCCGGGGAGCTGTTTTTT. Variable domain in full (rest from reference TRBV5-1 and TRBJ2-2): KAGVTQTPRYLIKTRGQQVTLSCSPISGHRSVSWYQQTPGQGLQFLFEYFSETQRNKGNFPGRFSGRQFSNSRSEMNVSTLELGDSALYLCASSLSGLSGELFFGEGSRLTVL.

The J gene is TRBJ2-1, the V gene TRBV5-8; 11 bases line up with TRBD2. Germline V lookup: CDR1 SGHTS, CDR2 YDEGEE. The CDR3 is 16 residues long. With V trimmed by 4 bases and J by 2 bases, 5 bases remained unmatched. The DNA of the CDR3 is TGTGCCAGCAGCGTCCAGGGACTAGCGGCCTACAATGAGCAGTTCTTC. Translation: CASSVQGLAAYNEQFF.

This chain connects TRBV30 to TRBJ1-5, with 7 nucleotides matching TRBD1. With V trimmed by 4 bases and J by 3 bases, 6 bases remained unmatched. CDR3 length: 14 amino acids. CDR1 is GTSNPN, CDR2 SVGIG, per germline (reference sequence). As DNA, the CDR3 is TGTGCCTGGACACGGGACAGTTACAATCAGCCCCAGCATTTT. Its translation is CAWTRDSYNQPQHF.

The chain carries TRBV4-2 and TRBJ2-7, with D possibly being TRBD1 or TRBD2 (5 bases each). With 0 bases removed from V and 6 bases from J, the gap between germline ends came to 18 bases. The CDR3 loop spans 16 amino acids. The germline V gene encodes CDR1 LGHNA and CDR2 YNFKEQ. This chain's CDR3 is CASSQDGTGRLSEQYF. CDR3 bases: TGTGCCAGCAGCCAAGATGGGACGGGACGGCTGAGCGAGCAGTACTTC.

This chain joins TRBV5-1 and TRBJ2-5; D possibly uses TRBD1 or TRBD2 (5 bases each). This CDR3 spans 16 amino acids. The germline V gene encodes CDR1 SGHRS and CDR2 YFSETQ. Trimming removed 5 bases at V and 5 bases at J, with 22 bases between. CDR3: CASRLAGTLVYETQYF. DNA of the CDR3: TGCGCCAGCAGACTCGCCGGGACCCTGGTGTATGAGACCCAGTACTTC.